Here is one T cell receptor (beta chain) with its context. Its specificity is unknown. This entry comes from a study of T cells in Graves' hyperthyroidism and ophthalmopathy. The trim removed 7 bases at V and 8 bases at J, leaving 5 bases unmatched. The CDR3 totals 12 residues. Germline V gives CDR1 GTSNPN, CDR2 SVGIG (reference sequence). What was amplified from RNA transcripts were TCR beta CDR3 regions. First-round RT-PCR with HTBI primers amplified the TCR CDR3 region. A single record per CDR3 protein comes from TCRdb applying MiXCR to the multiplex PCR reads. This table holds about 350,000 distinct CDR3 sequences, approximately 15% found once. Study outcomes and limitations: Ophthalmopathy onset followed model prediction by a median approximately 7 months.

This sequence was found in a woman younger than 45 with Graves' hyperthyroidism. The chain links TRBV30 to TRBJ1-6, with 7 bases fitting TRBD1. Material: blood. The chain's CDR3 is CASTGQHSPLHF. The CDR3 DNA follows: TGTGCCTCGACAGGGCAACATTCACCCCTCCACTTT.